These T cell receptor beta chains were read from a single sample in a study of T cell repertoires in cytomegalovirus infection. These TCRs' antigens remain unknown. Using its own MiXCR run on the reads, TCRdb lists one record per CDR3 protein. Of fewer than 850,000 distinct CDR3 sequences listed, just under 30% were seen once; the top ten hold about 12%. The sequences come from cultured CD8+ T cells from PBMCs, collected from culture after CMV antigen stimulation. The receptors come from a human donor in good health (CMV status not recorded). Some clones in this sample may be carry-over from other donors' samples. CDR3s include the opening cysteine and the closing phenylalanine or tryptophan. Fields, in order: CDR3 length, J gene, V gene, CDR3 protein.

cdr3_length: 14; j_call: TRBJ2-2; v_call: TRBV7-9; cdr3_aa: CASSLLWGTGELFF
cdr3_length: 14; j_call: TRBJ1-4; v_call: TRBV7-4; cdr3_aa: CASSRRGANEKLFF
cdr3_length: 15; j_call: TRBJ1-2; v_call: TRBV28; cdr3_aa: CASSFFSGTGYGYTF
cdr3_length: 13; j_call: TRBJ2-1; v_call: TRBV25-1; cdr3_aa: CASSEVPQGFQFF
cdr3_length: 12; j_call: TRBJ2-1; v_call: TRBV29-1; cdr3_aa: CSVPGLGRGQFF
cdr3_length: 15; j_call: TRBJ1-1; v_call: TRBV7-6; cdr3_aa: CASSTSRDRNTEAFF
cdr3_length: 16; j_call: TRBJ2-7; v_call: TRBV7-2; cdr3_aa: CASSLVGSGRTYEQYF
cdr3_length: 17; j_call: TRBJ1-5; v_call: TRBV7-8; cdr3_aa: CASSLRSDPSLNQPQHF
cdr3_length: 13; j_call: TRBJ2-1; v_call: TRBV29-1; cdr3_aa: CSVVGGGSNEQFF
cdr3_length: 15; j_call: TRBJ2-1; v_call: TRBV7-2; cdr3_aa: CASSLTDRSGNEQFF
cdr3_length: 13; j_call: TRBJ1-1; v_call: TRBV19; cdr3_aa: CASSIPGYTEAFF
cdr3_length: 18; j_call: TRBJ2-2; v_call: TRBV6-6; cdr3_aa: CASTFFAGQTLNTGELFF
cdr3_length: 17; j_call: TRBJ2-1; v_call: TRBV12-3/TRBV12-4; cdr3_aa: CASSSTILAGAYNEQFF
cdr3_length: 12; j_call: TRBJ2-2; v_call: TRBV19; cdr3_aa: CAVGQGIVELFF
cdr3_length: 12; j_call: TRBJ2-3; v_call: TRBV6-2/TRBV6-3; cdr3_aa: CASYGGGLPRDF
cdr3_length: 15; j_call: TRBJ2-3; v_call: TRBV9; cdr3_aa: CASSSGSGVGGGQYF
cdr3_length: 15; j_call: TRBJ2-3; v_call: TRBV12-3/TRBV12-4; cdr3_aa: CASSLGASGGVTQYF
cdr3_length: 13; j_call: TRBJ2-6; v_call: TRBV4-1; cdr3_aa: CASHASGANVLTF
cdr3_length: 15; j_call: TRBJ1-1; v_call: TRBV7-9; cdr3_aa: CASSSTDYLATEAFF
cdr3_length: 14; j_call: TRBJ1-5; v_call: TRBV20-1; cdr3_aa: CSAPDRHSNQPQHF
cdr3_length: 16; j_call: TRBJ2-3; v_call: TRBV10-3; cdr3_aa: CAISESRGALPDTQYF
cdr3_length: 15; j_call: TRBJ2-2; v_call: TRBV7-2; cdr3_aa: CASSPGLIDTGELFF
cdr3_length: 14; j_call: TRBJ2-1; v_call: TRBV28; cdr3_aa: CARQQGGAYNEQFF
cdr3_length: 13; j_call: TRBJ2-1; v_call: TRBV6-8; cdr3_aa: CASSFSIKNEQFF
cdr3_length: 15; j_call: TRBJ1-2; v_call: TRBV6-5; cdr3_aa: CASSYGHPLGQGYTF
cdr3_length: 14; j_call: TRBJ1-2; v_call: TRBV13; cdr3_aa: CASSLLPGGHGYTF
cdr3_length: 14; j_call: TRBJ2-3; v_call: TRBV5-1; cdr3_aa: CASSLGESSDTQYF
cdr3_length: 14; j_call: TRBJ1-2; v_call: TRBV27; cdr3_aa: CASSIGQGGRGYTF
cdr3_length: 16; j_call: TRBJ1-2; v_call: TRBV4-1; cdr3_aa: CASSQSKGTGSEGYTF
cdr3_length: 13; j_call: TRBJ2-1; v_call: TRBV23-1; cdr3_aa: CASMSLEPFEQFF
cdr3_length: 13; j_call: TRBJ2-1; v_call: TRBV4-1; cdr3_aa: CASSQRHRNEQFF
cdr3_length: 15; j_call: TRBJ1-2; v_call: TRBV7-6; cdr3_aa: CASSSRTGSSYGYTF
cdr3_length: 22; j_call: TRBJ1-2; v_call: TRBV7-5; cdr3_aa: CISVPDPVTASPTGPSNYGYTF
cdr3_length: 15; j_call: TRBJ2-5; v_call: TRBV6-2/TRBV6-3; cdr3_aa: CASSSLQGIQETQYF
cdr3_length: 17; j_call: TRBJ2-1; v_call: TRBV24-1; cdr3_aa: CATSDPLGQGYIDEQFF
cdr3_length: 14; j_call: TRBJ2-1; v_call: TRBV25-1; cdr3_aa: CASVQGGSYNEQFF
cdr3_length: 14; j_call: TRBJ2-3; v_call: TRBV7-9; cdr3_aa: CVSSLEVGGDTQYF
cdr3_length: 15; j_call: TRBJ2-7; v_call: TRBV7-8; cdr3_aa: CASTLGGASSYEQYF
cdr3_length: 14; j_call: TRBJ2-7; v_call: TRBV4-1; cdr3_aa: CASSQEGRTYEQYF
cdr3_length: 15; j_call: TRBJ2-1; v_call: TRBV7-9; cdr3_aa: CASSFRDSYYNEQFF
cdr3_length: 15; j_call: TRBJ2-7; v_call: TRBV9; cdr3_aa: CASSVAGTGSYEQYF
cdr3_length: 15; j_call: TRBJ2-7; v_call: TRBV7-9; cdr3_aa: CASSLKNRVIGEQYF
cdr3_length: 15; j_call: TRBJ2-1; v_call: TRBV29-1; cdr3_aa: CSVEATTSGNNEQFF
cdr3_length: 17; j_call: TRBJ2-2; v_call: TRBV15; cdr3_aa: CATSSPIAGLTTGELFF